These 22 T cell receptor beta chains originate from one sample sequenced in a study of shared T cell receptors in the human thymus. Some clones are missing from TCRdb's copy, which holds only in-frame ones; the method was immunoSEQ multiplex PCR. The sample gives approximately 760,000 clones, around 85% of which show up once; over 0.008% is in the top ten. The same data also contributed to another study, on human thymus T cells.

Input material: thymocytes. These receptor sequences come from a girl less than two years old with a congenital heart defect.

The chain combines TRBV4-1 with TRBJ1-4; 9 nucleotides agree with TRBD1. This CDR3 is 20 amino acids long. With 3 bases clipped from V and 4 bases from J, the junction kept 18 bases outside the gene matches. Germline CDR1 and CDR2: MGHRA and YSYEKL. In DNA form, the CDR3 reads TGCGCCAGCAGCCATCCTACTGGGCGGGACAGGGAACTGAATAATGAAAAACTGTTTTTT. Translated, it gives CASSHPTGRDRELNNEKLFF.

This clone came up a few times. V and J are TRBV4-1 and TRBJ2-1; the D gene is possibly TRBD2 (6 bases). The CDR3 loop spans 17 amino acids. Germline assignment: CDR1 MGHRA and CDR2 YSYEKL. The V gene lost 0 bases and the J gene lost 9 bases, with 21 bases spanning the gap. The CDR3 spells CASSQDPEIATRTEQFF. The CDR3, as DNA: TGCGCCAGCAGCCAAGATCCTGAGATAGCGACTAGGACTGAGCAGTTCTTC.

The chain recombines TRBV5-4 with TRBJ2-5; TRBD1 is a possible D gene (6 bases). V lost 0 bases and J lost 9, with 15 bases in between. The germline V gene has CDR1 SGHNT and CDR2 YYREEE (reference sequence). The CDR3 consists of 14 residues. The chain's CDR3 is CASSLGTVPGAQYF. The CDR3 DNA reads as TGTGCCAGCAGCTTGGGGACAGTGCCCGGGGCCCAGTACTTC.

The chain carries TRBV4-1 and TRBJ1-3; a weak D match, TRBD1 (6 bases). This CDR3 has 16 residues. CDR1 and CDR2 from the germline V gene are MGHRA and YSYEKL. The germline V and J ends were trimmed by 0 bases and 0 bases, with 9 bases remaining between them. CDR3 region: CASSQEDRRSGNTIYF. CDR3 nucleotides: TGCGCCAGCAGCCAAGAAGACAGGCGCTCTGGAAACACCATATATTTT.

The CDR3 bases are TGTGCCAGCAGTCCGCAGCAGGGAGGAGGGCCGAAAAGGGAGAAGACTGAAGCTTTCTTT. Protein: CASSPQQGGGPKREKTEAFF. V usage is TRBV27 and J usage is TRBJ1-1, with D possibly being TRBD1 (5 bases). V dropped 5 bases and J dropped 5 bases, with 33 bases sitting between them. CDR3 length: 20 amino acids. Germline V gene data show CDR1 as MNHEY and CDR2 as SMNVEV (reference sequence).

The chain links TRBV6-5 to TRBJ1-2; D is possibly TRBD1 (6 bases). The CDR3 has 13 residues. Trimming stripped 6 bases from V and 10 bases from J, with 18 bases between. The germline V gene encodes CDR1 MNHEY and CDR2 SVGAGI. The CDR3 nucleotides are TGTGCCAGCAGGTACGAGAGCAGGGGAAACTACACCTTC. Translating it yields CASRYESRGNYTF.

This clone was picked up one time. The chain uses TRBV30 and TRBJ1-1; D is uncertain. V was shortened by 1 base and J by 0 bases, with 12 bases between the two germline ends. Germline lookup yields CDR1 GTSNPN and CDR2 SVGIG (reference sequence). This CDR3 is built from 15 residues. CDR3 sequence (DNA): TGTGCCTGGAGTGGGGAGACCGAAATGAACACTGAAGCTTTCTTT. Its protein product is CAWSGETEMNTEAFF.

In its sample, this clone was seen a few times. The chain links TRBV28 to TRBJ2-7, with D possibly TRBD1 on 5 matching bases. The V gene's germline CDR1 is MDHEN and CDR2 SYDVKM. V was trimmed by 4 bases and J by 4 bases, leaving 17 bases between them. The CDR3 loop spans 15 amino acids. The DNA of the CDR3 is TGTGCCAGCAGTTACTTCCAGGGCATAACTTACGAGCAGTACTTC. Protein sequence: CASSYFQGITYEQYF.

Here the CDR3 reads CASSFWAGLSSYNEQFF. In DNA, the CDR3 is TGTGCCAGCAGCTTTTGGGCGGGGTTATCGTCTTACAATGAGCAGTTCTTC. This rearrangement joins TRBV5-6 to TRBJ2-1; possible D gene TRBD2, 6 bases. V lost 2 bases and J lost 4, with 19 bases in between. The CDR3 has 17 residues. Germline CDR1 SGHDT, CDR2 YYEEEE.

V and J are TRBV28 and TRBJ1-6; TRBD1 is a possible D gene (6 bases). The ends were cut back, 0 bases at V and 0 bases at J, with 12 bases in the middle. This CDR3 is 18 amino acids long. The V gene's germline CDR1 is MDHEN and CDR2 SYDVKM. CDR3 amino acids: CASSLCFRGDSYNSPLHF. In DNA form, the CDR3 reads TGTGCCAGCAGTTTATGCTTCAGGGGTGACTCCTATAATTCACCCCTCCACTTT.

The rearrangement joins TRBV27 to TRBJ1-4; D gene uncertain. V was shortened by 7 bases and J by 0 bases, with 12 bases between the two germline ends. The germline V gene has CDR1 MNHEY and CDR2 SMNVEV (reference sequence). This CDR3 region has 15 residues. CDR3 region: CASTTDAATNEKLFF. The DNA of the CDR3 is TGTGCCAGCACCACAGACGCTGCAACTAATGAAAAACTGTTTTTT.

V usage is TRBV19 and J usage is TRBJ2-3, with 8 bases fitting TRBD1. J lost 0 bases, V lost 3 bases, and 2 bases had no gene match. Germline V CDR1 and CDR2: LNHDA, SQIVND (reference sequence). The CDR3 is 15 amino acids. CDR3 DNA sequence: TGTGCCAGTAGTATCCGGGACAGGAGCACAGATACGCAGTATTTT. Translation: CASSIRDRSTDTQYF.

The V and J genes are TRBV4-1 and TRBJ1-2; 8 positions agree with TRBD1. Germline CDR1 reads MGHRA; CDR2 reads YSYEKL. The length of the CDR3 is 15 residues. V was pared by 4 bases and J by 4 bases, with 8 bases of the junction left unmatched. This CDR3 is CASSLGGQGCYGYTF. The CDR3 coding sequence is TGCGCCAGCAGCCTCGGAGGACAGGGTTGCTATGGCTACACCTTC.

This chain links TRBV29-1 with TRBJ1-3; no clear D gene. Germline V gene data show CDR1 as SQVTM and CDR2 as ANQGSEA. Trimming took 3 bases from V and 7 from J, leaving 7 bases between them. CDR3 length equals 11 residues. The CDR3 sequence: CSVEGRNTIYF. DNA for the CDR3: TGCAGCGTTGAGGGGAGGAACACCATATATTTT.

The chain recombines TRBV5-4 with TRBJ2-7; possible D gene TRBD1, 5 bases. The CDR3 extends over 14 amino acids. Trimming removed 2 bases from V and 2 bases from J, with 11 bases in between. Germline V lookup: CDR1 SGHNT, CDR2 YYREEE (reference sequence). This CDR3 reads CASSFETATYEQYF. The CDR3 DNA reads TGTGCCAGCAGCTTTGAGACAGCCACCTACGAGCAGTACTTC.

The chain links TRBV12-5 to TRBJ1-5, with D hard to call. From germline, CDR1 is LGHNT and CDR2 FRNRAP. V was cut by 3 bases and J by 2 bases, with 14 bases left in between. The CDR3 covers 16 residues. CDR3 region: CASGFWTVKGNQPQHF. As DNA, the CDR3 is TGTGCTAGTGGTTTCTGGACTGTCAAGGGCAATCAGCCCCAGCATTTT.

The chain has TRBV4-1 and TRBJ1-4; 7 bases are a match to TRBD1. This CDR3 has 15 amino acids. With V trimmed by 6 bases and J by 8 bases, 12 bases remained unmatched. Looked up from germline, CDR1 is MGHRA and CDR2 is YSYEKL. Here the CDR3 reads CASSSRGTESEKLFF. CDR3 sequence (DNA): TGCGCCAGCAGTTCCCGGGGGACAGAAAGCGAAAAACTGTTTTTT.

The CDR3: CASSQEWDRAYEQYF. CDR3 coding DNA: TGCGCCAGCAGCCAAGAATGGGACAGGGCCTACGAGCAGTACTTC. This chain uses TRBV5-1 with TRBJ2-7; 9 nucleotides align to TRBD1. CDR1 and CDR2 from the germline V gene are SGHRS and YFSETQ. J lost 2 bases, V lost 4 bases, and 7 bases had no gene match. The CDR3 spans 15 residues.

The chain recombines TRBV19 with TRBJ1-2; 7 bases match TRBD1. The length of the CDR3 is 16 residues. V was clipped by 3 bases and J by 0 bases; unmatched bases: 7. CDR1 and CDR2 from the germline V gene are LNHDA and SQIVND (reference sequence). The CDR3 sequence: CASSMRGDRANYGYTF. As DNA, the CDR3 is TGTGCCAGTAGTATGCGGGGGGACAGAGCTAACTATGGCTACACCTTC. Combining the CDR3 with reference TRBV19 and TRBJ1-2 gives the whole variable domain DGGITQSPKYLFRKEGQNVTLSCEQNLNHDAMYWYRQDPGQGLRLIYYSQIVNDFQKGDIAEGYSVSREKKESFPLTVTSAQKNPTAFYLCASSMRGDRANYGYTFGSGTRLTVV.

The chain is built from TRBV4-3 and TRBJ2-3, with TRBD2 matching over 9 bases. CDR1 is LGHNA, CDR2 YSLEER, per germline. V lost 3 bases and J lost 0; bases outside the gene matches: 10. The CDR3 contains 18 residues. CDR3 protein: CASSHSLAGGESTDTQYF. Written as DNA, the CDR3 is TGCGCCAGCAGCCACTCACTCGCGGGGGGGGAGAGCACAGATACGCAGTATTTT.

The rearrangement joins TRBV19 to TRBJ1-2; D is perhaps TRBD1 (6 bases). The CDR3 extends over 14 amino acids. V lost 4 bases, J lost 10 bases, and 19 bases lay in between. CDR1 is LNHDA and CDR2 is SQIVND in the germline V gene (reference sequence). Written as DNA, the CDR3 is TGTGCCAGTAGTACCCCGGACAGACTGCCCGACTACACCTTC. Its translation: CASSTPDRLPDYTF. Variable domain in full (rest from reference TRBV19 and TRBJ1-2): DGGITQSPKYLFRKEGQNVTLSCEQNLNHDAMYWYRQDPGQGLRLIYYSQIVNDFQKGDIAEGYSVSREKKESFPLTVTSAQKNPTAFYLCASSTPDRLPDYTFGSGTRLTVV.

The chain uses TRBV28 and TRBJ1-5; D is unresolved. This CDR3 is built from 12 residues. Germline values: CDR1 MDHEN, CDR2 SYDVKM. With 2 bases removed from V and 12 bases from J, the gap between germline ends came to 11 bases. CDR3 DNA sequence: TGTGCCAGCAGTTTAGGTCGCGGCCTCCAGCATTTT. The encoded protein is CASSLGRGLQHF.